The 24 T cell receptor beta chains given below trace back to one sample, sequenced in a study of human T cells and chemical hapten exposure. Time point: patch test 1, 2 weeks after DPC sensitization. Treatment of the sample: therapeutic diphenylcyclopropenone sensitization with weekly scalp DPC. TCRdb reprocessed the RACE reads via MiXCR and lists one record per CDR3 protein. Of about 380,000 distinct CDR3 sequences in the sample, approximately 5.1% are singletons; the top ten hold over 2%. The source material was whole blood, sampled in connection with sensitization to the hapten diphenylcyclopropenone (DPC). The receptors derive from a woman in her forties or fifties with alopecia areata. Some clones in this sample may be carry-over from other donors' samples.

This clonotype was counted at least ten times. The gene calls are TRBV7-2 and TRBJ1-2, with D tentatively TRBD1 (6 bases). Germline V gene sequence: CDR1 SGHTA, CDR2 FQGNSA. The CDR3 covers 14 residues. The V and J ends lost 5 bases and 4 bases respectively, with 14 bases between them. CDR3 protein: CASSQDRIGYGYTF. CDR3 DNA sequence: TGTGCCAGCAGCCAGGACAGAATCGGCTATGGCTACACCTTC.

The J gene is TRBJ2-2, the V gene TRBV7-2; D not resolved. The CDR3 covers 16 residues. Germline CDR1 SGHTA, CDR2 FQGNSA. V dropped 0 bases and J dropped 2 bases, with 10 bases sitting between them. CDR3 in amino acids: CASSLALAVNTGELFF. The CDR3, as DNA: TGTGCCAGCAGCTTAGCCCTGGCGGTAAACACCGGGGAGCTGTTTTTT.

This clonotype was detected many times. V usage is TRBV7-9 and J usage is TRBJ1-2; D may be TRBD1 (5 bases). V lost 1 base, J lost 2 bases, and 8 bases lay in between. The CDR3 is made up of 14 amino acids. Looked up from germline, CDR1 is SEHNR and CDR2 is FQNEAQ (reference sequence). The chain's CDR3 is CASSLGGSNYGYTF. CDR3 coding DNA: TGTGCCAGCAGCTTAGGGGGCAGCAACTATGGCTACACCTTC.

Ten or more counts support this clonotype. The CDR3 nucleotides are TGTGCCAGCAGTTTACCCTGGGGTGAGCAGTTCTTC. Amino acids: CASSLPWGEQFF. The chain couples TRBV12-3 or TRBV12-4 to TRBJ2-1, with D unclear. This CDR3 is 12 amino acids long. V was clipped by 2 bases and J by 9 bases, with 8 bases between them.

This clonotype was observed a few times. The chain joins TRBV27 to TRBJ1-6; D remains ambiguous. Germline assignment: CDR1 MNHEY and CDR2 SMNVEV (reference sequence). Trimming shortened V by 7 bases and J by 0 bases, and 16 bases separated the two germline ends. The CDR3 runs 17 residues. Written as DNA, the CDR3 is TGTGCCAGCAAGTCGGGCCTACCAAGCTCCTATAATTCACCCCTCCACTTT. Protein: CASKSGLPSSYNSPLHF.

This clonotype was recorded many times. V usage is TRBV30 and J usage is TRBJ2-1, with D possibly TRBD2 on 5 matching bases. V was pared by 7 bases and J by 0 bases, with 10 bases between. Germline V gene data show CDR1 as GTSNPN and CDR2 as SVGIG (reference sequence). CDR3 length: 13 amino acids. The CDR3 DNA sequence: TGTGCCTTCATGGGGAGCTCCTACAATGAGCAGTTCTTC. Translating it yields CAFMGSSYNEQFF.

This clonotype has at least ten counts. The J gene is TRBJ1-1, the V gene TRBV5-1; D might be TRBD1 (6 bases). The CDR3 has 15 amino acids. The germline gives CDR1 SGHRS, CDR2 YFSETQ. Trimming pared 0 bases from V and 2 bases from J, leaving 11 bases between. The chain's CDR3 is CASSLGSGVNTEAFF. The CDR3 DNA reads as TGCGCCAGCAGCTTGGGGTCAGGGGTCAACACTGAAGCTTTCTTT.

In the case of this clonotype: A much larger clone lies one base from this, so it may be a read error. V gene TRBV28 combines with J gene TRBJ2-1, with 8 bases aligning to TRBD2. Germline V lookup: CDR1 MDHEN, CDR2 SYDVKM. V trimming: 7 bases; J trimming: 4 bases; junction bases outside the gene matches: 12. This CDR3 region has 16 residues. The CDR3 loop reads CASNYPSSGEYNEQFF. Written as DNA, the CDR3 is TGTGCCAGCAATTACCCGAGTAGCGGGGAATACAATGAGCAGTTCTTC.

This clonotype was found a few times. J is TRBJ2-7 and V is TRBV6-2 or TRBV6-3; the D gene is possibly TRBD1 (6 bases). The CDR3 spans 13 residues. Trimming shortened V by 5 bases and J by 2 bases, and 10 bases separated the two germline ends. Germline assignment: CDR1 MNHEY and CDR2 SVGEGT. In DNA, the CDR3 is TGTGCCAGCAGTCGACAGGCCCCCTACGAGCAGTACTTC. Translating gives CASSRQAPYEQYF.

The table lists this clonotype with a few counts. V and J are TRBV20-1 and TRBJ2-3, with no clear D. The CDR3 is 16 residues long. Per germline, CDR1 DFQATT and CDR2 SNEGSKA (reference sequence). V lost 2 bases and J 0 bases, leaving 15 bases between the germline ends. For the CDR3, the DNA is TGCAGTGCTAGACCCATCCGGTCAACAAGCACAGATACGCAGTATTTT. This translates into CSARPIRSTSTDTQYF.

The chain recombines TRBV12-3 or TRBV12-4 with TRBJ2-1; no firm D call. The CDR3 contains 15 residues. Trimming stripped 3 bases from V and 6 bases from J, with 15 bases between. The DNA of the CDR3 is TGTGCCAGCAGTTTGCAGAGCACCTCGCGCAATGAGCAGTTCTTC. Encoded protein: CASSLQSTSRNEQFF.

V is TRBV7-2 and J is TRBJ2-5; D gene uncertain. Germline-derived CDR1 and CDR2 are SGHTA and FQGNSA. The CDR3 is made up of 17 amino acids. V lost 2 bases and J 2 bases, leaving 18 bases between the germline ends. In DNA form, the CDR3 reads TGTGCCAGCAGCTTAAGATCTACTTCTCTGGCGCAAGAGACCCAGTACTTC. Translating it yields CASSLRSTSLAQETQYF.

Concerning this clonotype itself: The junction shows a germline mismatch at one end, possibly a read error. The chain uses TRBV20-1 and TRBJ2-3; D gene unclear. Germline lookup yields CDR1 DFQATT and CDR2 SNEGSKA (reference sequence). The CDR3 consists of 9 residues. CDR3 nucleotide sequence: TGTCGAGGTCCAGATACGCAGTATTTT. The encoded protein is CRGPDTQYF.

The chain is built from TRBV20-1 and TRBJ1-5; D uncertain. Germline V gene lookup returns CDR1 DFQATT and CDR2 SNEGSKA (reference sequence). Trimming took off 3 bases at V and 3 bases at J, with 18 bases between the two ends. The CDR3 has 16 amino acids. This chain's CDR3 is CSARPSVPGYNQPQHF. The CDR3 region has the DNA TGCAGTGCTAGGCCTTCGGTGCCGGGGTACAATCAGCCCCAGCATTTT.

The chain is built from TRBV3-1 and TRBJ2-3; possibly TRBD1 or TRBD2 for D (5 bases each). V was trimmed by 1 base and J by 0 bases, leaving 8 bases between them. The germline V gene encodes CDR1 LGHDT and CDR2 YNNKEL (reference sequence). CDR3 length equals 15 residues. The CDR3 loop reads CASSQGGLSTDTQYF. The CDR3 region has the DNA TGTGCCAGCAGCCAAGGGGGGTTAAGCACAGATACGCAGTATTTT.

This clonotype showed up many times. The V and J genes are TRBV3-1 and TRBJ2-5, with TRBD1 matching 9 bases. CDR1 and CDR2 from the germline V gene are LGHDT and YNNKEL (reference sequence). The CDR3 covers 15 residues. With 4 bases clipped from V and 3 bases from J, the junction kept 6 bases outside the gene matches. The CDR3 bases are TGTGCCAGCAGCCGACCGGGACAGGGTAAAGAGACCCAGTACTTC. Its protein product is CASSRPGQGKETQYF.

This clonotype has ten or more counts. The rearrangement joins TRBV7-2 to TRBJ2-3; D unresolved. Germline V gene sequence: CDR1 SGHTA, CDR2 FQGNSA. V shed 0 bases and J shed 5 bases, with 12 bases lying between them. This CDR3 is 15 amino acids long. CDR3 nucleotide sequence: TGTGCCAGCAGCTTAGCGCCCTGGTCCGAAGATACGCAGTATTTT. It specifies CASSLAPWSEDTQYF.

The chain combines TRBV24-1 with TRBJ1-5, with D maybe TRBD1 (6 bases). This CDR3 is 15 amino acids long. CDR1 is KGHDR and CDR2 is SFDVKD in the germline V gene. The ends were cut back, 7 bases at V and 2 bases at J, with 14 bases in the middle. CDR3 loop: CATSSPGEGNQPQHF. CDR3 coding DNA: TGTGCCACCAGCTCCCCAGGGGAGGGCAATCAGCCCCAGCATTTT.

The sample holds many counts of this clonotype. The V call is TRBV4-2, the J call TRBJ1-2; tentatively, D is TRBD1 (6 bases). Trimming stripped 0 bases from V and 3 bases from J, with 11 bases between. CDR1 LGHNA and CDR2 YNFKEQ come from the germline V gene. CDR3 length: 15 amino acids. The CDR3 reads CASSQERDKHYGYTF. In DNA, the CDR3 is TGTGCCAGCAGCCAAGAAAGGGACAAGCACTATGGCTACACCTTC.

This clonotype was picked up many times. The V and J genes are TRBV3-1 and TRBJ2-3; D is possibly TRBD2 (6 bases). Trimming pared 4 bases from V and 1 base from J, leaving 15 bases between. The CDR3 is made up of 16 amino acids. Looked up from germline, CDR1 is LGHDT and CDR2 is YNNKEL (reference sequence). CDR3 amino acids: CASSPLRGGGTDTQYF. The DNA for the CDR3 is TGTGCCAGCAGCCCCCTAAGGGGAGGAGGCACAGATACGCAGTATTTT.

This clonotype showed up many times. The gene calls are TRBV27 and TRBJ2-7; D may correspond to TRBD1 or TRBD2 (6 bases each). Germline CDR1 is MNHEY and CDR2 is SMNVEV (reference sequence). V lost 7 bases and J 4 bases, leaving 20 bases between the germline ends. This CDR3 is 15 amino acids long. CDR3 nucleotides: TGTGCCAGCACCCTCTTTCCAGGGGAGGAGTACGAGCAGTACTTC. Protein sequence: CASTLFPGEEYEQYF.

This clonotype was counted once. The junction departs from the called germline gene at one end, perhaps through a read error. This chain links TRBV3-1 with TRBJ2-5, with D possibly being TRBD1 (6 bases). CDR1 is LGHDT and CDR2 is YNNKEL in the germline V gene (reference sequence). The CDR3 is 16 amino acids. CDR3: CASSHTQTGGQETKYF. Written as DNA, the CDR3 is TGTGCCAGCAGCCATACCCAGACAGGCGGCCAAGAGACCAAGTACTTC.

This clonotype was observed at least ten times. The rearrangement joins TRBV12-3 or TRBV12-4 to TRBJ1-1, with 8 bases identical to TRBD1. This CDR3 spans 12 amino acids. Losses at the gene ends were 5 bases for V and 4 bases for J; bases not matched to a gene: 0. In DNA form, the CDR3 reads TGTGCCAGCAGTGGACAGGGCACTGAAGCTTTCTTT. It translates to CASSGQGTEAFF.

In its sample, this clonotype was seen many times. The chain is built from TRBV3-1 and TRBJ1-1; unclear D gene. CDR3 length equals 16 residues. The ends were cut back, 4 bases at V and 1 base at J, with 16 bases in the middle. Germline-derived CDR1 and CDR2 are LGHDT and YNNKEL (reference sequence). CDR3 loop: CASSPRFAGTNTEAFF. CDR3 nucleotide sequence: TGTGCCAGCAGCCCCCGTTTCGCGGGCACGAACACTGAAGCTTTCTTT.